The 21 T cell receptor beta chains below all came from one sample that was sequenced in a study of tumor-infiltrating lymphocytes in primary liver carcinoma. The template, roughly 0.45 ug total RNA, yielded TCR beta cDNA made with a constant-region primer. Library construction for TCR beta comprised three nested multiplex PCR rounds performed with slightly modified ARM-PCR. The study ran its first two PCR rounds for roughly 11 cycles each, using TRBV1-TRBV30 forward primers and a C-beta reverse primer. TCRdb ran MiXCR on the multiplex PCR reads and lists one entry per CDR3 protein. The sample has approximately 92,000 distinct CDR3 sequences, around 63% seen once. Both RNA and DNA were isolated together from about 20-30 mg of bulk tissue that had not been sorted. The material sequenced was liver tumor tissue from sampling region 5. Subset: tumor region T5, tumor centre. The receptors derive from a woman in her sixties with primary liver carcinoma and hepatitis B virus infection.

This clonotype occurred once. The CDR3 does not close with the conserved phenylalanine or tryptophan, likely indicating a read error. The chain couples TRBV10-3 to TRBJ2-2; D remains ambiguous. There are 14 residues in the CDR3. CDR1 is ENHRY and CDR2 is SYGVKD in the germline V gene. Between the trimmed V and J ends, which lost 7 bases and 7 bases, there was a span of 16 bases. The CDR3 nucleotides are TGTGCCATCAATGAATTTATATACATCGGGGAGCTGTTTCTT. As protein: CAINEFIYIGELFL.

The chain carries TRBV6-5 and TRBJ1-4, with D unresolved. V lost 6 bases to trimming and J lost 4 bases, with 12 bases between them. The CDR3 sequence is 14 residues long. Germline V lookup: CDR1 MNHEY, CDR2 SVGAGI. The CDR3 nucleotides read TGTGCCAGCAGCAAGGGAACAAGTAATGAAAAACTGTTTTTT. This translates into CASSKGTSNEKLFF.

In nucleotides, the CDR3 is TGTGCCACCAGTGGGAACGGCGACGTCAGGGTTGAAGCTTTCTTT. Translating gives CATSGNGDVRVEAFF. The V call is TRBV24-1, the J call TRBJ1-1; D is possibly TRBD1 (5 bases). The CDR3 length is 15 residues. V lost 5 bases and J 7 bases, leaving 19 bases between the germline ends. Germline CDR1 reads KGHDR; CDR2 reads SFDVKD.

This clonotype appeared many times. This chain links TRBV12-3 or TRBV12-4 with TRBJ2-7, with a weak D call TRBD1 (6 bases). Trimming removed 6 bases at V and 3 bases at J, with 21 bases between. This CDR3 spans 16 amino acids. The CDR3 coding sequence is TGTGCCAGCAGAGCCCAATCCGGGACAAAATACTACGAGCAGTACTTC. Its translation is CASRAQSGTKYYEQYF.

In regard to this clonotype: It is likely a read error, because the conserved phenylalanine at the end of the CDR3 is missing. This sequence joins TRBV5-1 and TRBJ1-1; D is unresolved. The germline V gene has CDR1 SGHRS and CDR2 YFSETQ. Trimming pared 4 bases from V and 4 bases from J, leaving 17 bases between. The length of the CDR3 is 15 residues. The CDR3 reads CASSPYSNLGTEAFS. In DNA, the CDR3 is TGCGCCAGCAGCCCCTACTCGAACTTGGGCACTGAAGCTTTCTCT.

Comments on this clonotype: With a much larger clone just one base away, this may be a read error. The chain is built from TRBV12-3 or TRBV12-4 and TRBJ2-7; perhaps TRBD2 as D (5 bases). The V end lost 4 bases, the J end lost 0 bases, and 7 bases lay between the germline ends. This CDR3 is 13 amino acids long. This chain's CDR3 is CASSSTNSYEQYF. CDR3 bases: TGTGCCAGCAGTTCGACTAACTCCTACGAGCAGTACTTC.

Remarks on this clonotype: Germline and junction disagree at one end, which may indicate a read error. The chain carries TRBV10-2 and TRBJ2-5; 15 bases map to TRBD2. Germline loops: CDR1 WSHSY, CDR2 SAAADI. The CDR3 covers 17 residues. The CDR3 DNA follows: TGCGTCAGCAGTGAGGGACTAGCGGGAGGAGACCAAGAGACCCAGTACTTC. It encodes CVSSEGLAGGDQETQYF.

The chain links TRBV2 to TRBJ1-1, with 7 bases lining up with TRBD1. CDR3 size: 15 residues. Germline V gives CDR1 SNHLY, CDR2 FYNNEI. J gave up 5 bases and V 6 bases, and 12 bases lay outside the gene matches. CDR3 sequence (DNA): TGTGCCAGCAGGCTTGACAGGGCTGGGGGAACTGAAGCTTTCTTT. Amino acid sequence: CASRLDRAGGTEAFF. Supplemented by reference TRBV2 and TRBJ1-1, the full variable domain reads EPEVTQTPSHQVTQMGQEVILRCVPISNHLYFYWYRQILGQKVEFLVSFYNNEISEKSEIFDDQFSVERPDGSNFTLKIRSTKLEDSAMYFCASRLDRAGGTEAFFGQGTRLTVV.

To note about this clonotype: One end of the junction is discordant with germline, which a read error may explain. Here the CDR3 reads CAGSLGLVAGGSNEQFF. The CDR3 region has the DNA TGTGCCGGCAGCTTAGGTCTAGTAGCGGGAGGGTCGAATGAGCAGTTCTTC. The chain is built from TRBV11-2 and TRBJ2-1; 11 nucleotides match TRBD2. The CDR3 is made up of 17 amino acids. Germline CDR1 reads SGHAT; CDR2 reads FQNNGV. The whole variable domain, remainder taken from reference TRBV11-2 and TRBJ2-1, is EAGVAQSPRYKIIEKRQSVAFWCNPISGHATLYWYQQILGQGPKLLIQFQNNGVVDDSQLPKDRFSAERLKGVDSTLKIQPAKLEDSAVYLCAGSLGLVAGGSNEQFFGPGTRLTVL.

The V gene is TRBV12-3 or TRBV12-4, the J gene TRBJ1-5; the D gene is possibly TRBD1 (6 bases). This CDR3 region has 15 residues. Between the trimmed V and J ends, which lost 1 base and 7 bases, there was a span of 14 bases. CDR3 sequence: CASSLVVQGGQPQHF. CDR3 coding DNA: TGTGCCAGCAGTTTAGTGGTACAGGGCGGCCAGCCCCAGCATTTT.

The V and J genes are TRBV4-2 and TRBJ2-6; D is perhaps TRBD1 (5 bases). Trimming cost V 2 bases and J 0 bases, with 20 bases left between them. The CDR3 is 20 amino acids. Germline CDR1 and CDR2: LGHNA and YNFKEQ. The CDR3 region is CASSQNRGRQSFSGANVLTF. DNA of the CDR3: TGTGCCAGCAGCCAAAATCGTGGCAGACAGTCTTTCTCTGGGGCCAACGTCCTGACTTTC.

Points on this clonotype: Since a much larger clone is just one base distant, this may be a read error. The chain combines TRBV6-1 with TRBJ2-7, with TRBD1 identical over 7 bases. The V gene's germline CDR1 is MNHNS and CDR2 SASEGT. V was clipped by 2 bases and J by 5 bases; unmatched bases: 9. CDR3 size: 15 residues. This CDR3 reads CASSEFQGDADEQYF. CDR3 in DNA: TGTGCCAGCAGTGAATTTCAGGGGGACGCCGACGAGCAGTACTTC.

V gene TRBV11-2 combines with J gene TRBJ2-7; tentatively, D is TRBD1 (5 bases). Germline V CDR1 and CDR2: SGHAT, FQNNGV. Trimming removed 11 bases at V and 2 bases at J, with 19 bases between. This CDR3 contains 14 residues. The CDR3 DNA reads as TGTGCCGGCGGCCACCGAGACAGCCCCTACGAGCAGTACTTC. Protein product: CAGGHRDSPYEQYF.

As regards this clonotype: This clone may be a read error of a much larger clone one base away. This chain connects TRBV28 to TRBJ1-2; D uncertain. CDR3 size: 13 residues. Per the germline V gene, CDR1 is MDHEN and CDR2 is SYDVKM. CDR3 residues: CATREPSNYGNTF. In DNA, the CDR3 is TGTGCCACCAGAGAGCCCTCTAACTATGGCAACACCTTC.

Regarding this clonotype: The conserved phenylalanine or tryptophan is not found at the CDR3 terminus, so this likely reflects a read error. J is TRBJ1-1 and V is TRBV28; D possibly corresponds to TRBD1 (6 bases). Germline V gives CDR1 MDHEN, CDR2 SYDVKM. The CDR3 extends over 13 amino acids. V lost 2 bases, J lost 6 bases, and 10 bases lay in between. CDR3 loop: CASSLRDKSEAFY. The CDR3 coding sequence is TGTGCCAGCAGTTTAAGGGACAAATCTGAAGCTTTCTAT.

Remarks on this clonotype: Its ends do not fully match the called genes, so a read error is possible. The chain is built from TRBV11-2 and TRBJ2-1; the match to TRBD2 covers 13 bases. Germline V CDR1 and CDR2: SGHAT, FQNNGV. The CDR3 runs 17 residues. CDR3 region: CANSRKLAGGPGDGQFF. In DNA, the CDR3 is TGTGCCAACAGCAGGAAACTAGCGGGAGGGCCGGGGGATGGGCAGTTCTTC.

This chain connects TRBV29-1 to TRBJ1-2; D remains unclear. V was clipped by 8 bases and J by 3 bases, with 13 bases between them. The CDR3 extends over 12 amino acids. In germline, CDR1 is SQVTM, CDR2 ANQGSEA. DNA for the CDR3: TGCAGCATTGCAAGGGCATACTATGGCTACACCTTC. As protein: CSIARAYYGYTF.

Points on this clonotype: The CDR3 end shows no conserved phenylalanine or tryptophan, and so a read error is likely. The chain links TRBV28 to TRBJ2-7, with 9 bases identical to TRBD1. CDR3 length: 16 residues. Germline V gives CDR1 MDHEN, CDR2 SYDVKM. V shed 5 bases and J 2 bases; nucleotides not matched to a gene: 10. The chain's CDR3 is CASSILQGARAYEQYS. In DNA, the CDR3 is TGTGCCAGCAGTATACTACAGGGGGCGAGAGCCTACGAGCAGTACTCC.

This clonotype appeared once. One end of the junction varies from germline; a read error may be responsible. CDR3 nucleotide sequence: TGTGCCAGCAGCTCAGCCGGACAAGCGATCACAAATACGCAGTATTTT. This sequence encodes CASSSAGQAITNTQYF. V gene TRBV11-2 combines with J gene TRBJ2-3, with D tentatively TRBD1 (5 bases). CDR1 and CDR2 from the germline V gene are SGHAT and FQNNGV. This CDR3 is 16 amino acids long. Based on the CDR3 plus reference TRBV11-2 and TRBJ2-3, the full variable domain is EAGVAQSPRYKIIEKRQSVAFWCNPISGHATLYWYQQILGQGPKLLIQFQNNGVVDDSQLPKDRFSAERLKGVDSTLKIQPAKLEDSAVYLCASSSAGQAITNTQYFGPGTRLTVL.

The chain carries TRBV11-2 and TRBJ2-3; weak D call: TRBD2 (6 bases). Germline loops: CDR1 SGHAT, CDR2 FQNNGV. The CDR3 totals 13 residues. V lost 6 bases, J lost 6 bases, and 13 bases lay in between. CDR3 coding DNA: TGTGCCAGCAGGGGACTGGGCCCGGATACGCAGTATTTT. This gives the protein CASRGLGPDTQYF.

V gene TRBV11-2 combines with J gene TRBJ2-1; 10 bases match TRBD2. The V segment lost 4 bases and the J segment 7 bases; nucleotides outside the gene matches: 10. This CDR3 has 16 amino acids. The germline V gene has CDR1 SGHAT and CDR2 FQNNGV. The DNA for the CDR3 is TGTGCCAGCAGCTGGTGGACTAGCGGATTAGAAAATGAGCAGTTCTTC. Translating gives CASSWWTSGLENEQFF.